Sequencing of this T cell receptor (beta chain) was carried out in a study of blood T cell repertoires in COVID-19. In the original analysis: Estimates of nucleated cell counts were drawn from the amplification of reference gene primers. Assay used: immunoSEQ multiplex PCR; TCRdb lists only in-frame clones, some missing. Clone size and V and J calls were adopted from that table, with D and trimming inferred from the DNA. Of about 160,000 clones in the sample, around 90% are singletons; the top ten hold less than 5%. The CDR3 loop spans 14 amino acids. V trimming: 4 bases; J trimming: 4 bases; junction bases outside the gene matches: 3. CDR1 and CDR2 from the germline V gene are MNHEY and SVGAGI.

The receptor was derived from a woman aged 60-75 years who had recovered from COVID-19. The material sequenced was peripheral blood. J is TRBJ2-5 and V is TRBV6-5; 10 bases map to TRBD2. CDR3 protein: CASSLSGGAETQYF. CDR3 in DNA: TGTGCCAGCAGTTTGAGCGGGGGGGCAGAGACCCAGTACTTC.